A single sample gave rise to the 23 T cell receptor beta chains below, sequenced in a study of blood T cell repertoires in COVID-19 (dated by TCRdb to 2018 to 2020). The library relied on the immunoSEQ multiplex PCR assay. Held by TCRdb, this immuneACCESS table contains in-frame sequences only and omits some clones. Under half of the omission traces to an unresolved V gene where checked; the cause of the rest is unknown. Within this sample are tens of thousands of clones, with over 80% of them counted one time only. Of the sample, 5% to 7% is held by the ten largest clones. Sequencing was carried out using peripheral blood. The receptors were sampled from a human donor in a cohort sampled during active COVID-19.

The chain uses TRBV7-8 and TRBJ2-3; 10 nucleotides line up with TRBD2. V shed 6 bases and J 4 bases; nucleotides not matched to a gene: 19. There are 19 residues in the CDR3. Germline CDR1 is SGHVS and CDR2 is FQNEAQ. In DNA form, the CDR3 reads TGTGCCAGCAGTGAAAGGTCAGCGGGAGGGCCAATCCTCGCAGATACGCAGTATTTT. It codes for CASSERSAGGPILADTQYF.

The chain is built from TRBV28 and TRBJ1-5; 7 nucleotides match TRBD1. With V trimmed by 6 bases and J by 3 bases, 8 bases remained unmatched. CDR1 and CDR2 (germline): MDHEN, SYDVKM. The CDR3 loop spans 15 amino acids. In DNA, the CDR3 is TGTGCCAGCAGATGGGGACAGTTCCTCAATCAGCCCCAGCATTTT. Amino acids: CASRWGQFLNQPQHF.

This chain uses TRBV25-1 with TRBJ2-2; no clear D. V lost 0 bases and J 1 base, leaving 6 bases between the germline ends. There are 15 residues in the CDR3. The V gene's germline CDR1 is MGHDK and CDR2 SYGVNS. The CDR3 nucleotides are TGTGCCAGCAGTGAATATAGCAGGAACACCGGGGAGCTGTTTTTT. Its protein product is CASSEYSRNTGELFF.

The chain combines TRBV4-1 with TRBJ2-1, with 11 bases aligning to TRBD2. The CDR3 covers 17 residues. V shed 5 bases and J 10 bases; nucleotides not matched to a gene: 16. The germline gives CDR1 MGHRA, CDR2 YSYEKL. Here the CDR3 DNA reads TGCGCCAGCAGCGCCCGCCTAACTAGCGGGAGTGGGAACGAGCAGTTCTTC. Its translation: CASSARLTSGSGNEQFF.

The chain joins TRBV12-3 or TRBV12-4 to TRBJ2-1; the D is unclear. There are 11 residues in the CDR3. Trimming took off 6 bases at V and 6 bases at J, with 6 bases between the two ends. CDR3 sequence reads: CASRSLNEQFF. CDR3 coding DNA: TGTGCCAGCAGGAGCCTCAATGAGCAGTTCTTC.

V and J are TRBV12-3 or TRBV12-4 and TRBJ1-2; D may be TRBD1 (6 bases). Trimming removed 6 bases at V and 8 bases at J, with 13 bases between. The CDR3 is 12 amino acids. CDR3 in DNA: TGTGCCAGCAGGGCACAGGGACGAGGCTACACCTTC. Encoded protein: CASRAQGRGYTF.

As DNA, the CDR3 is TGTGCCAGCAGCTTAGCTTGGACTAGTACCTACGAGCAGTACGTC. Its protein product is CASSLAWTSTYEQYV. The gene calls are TRBV7-6 and TRBJ2-7, with 7 bases fitting TRBD2. J lost 2 bases, V lost 0 bases, and 4 bases had no gene match. The CDR3 extends over 15 amino acids. In germline, CDR1 is SGHVS, CDR2 FNYEAQ.

The chain couples TRBV9 to TRBJ1-2; D call uncertain. Trimming cost V 3 bases and J 0 bases, with 9 bases left between them. The CDR3 has 14 residues. Germline lookup yields CDR1 SGDLS and CDR2 YYNGEE. The DNA for the CDR3 is TGTGCCAGCAGCGCATACAGTTCTAACTATGGCTACACCTTC. Its protein is CASSAYSSNYGYTF.

The chain carries TRBV6-2 or TRBV6-3 and TRBJ2-7; TRBD1 agrees at 8 bases. Trimming removed 2 bases from V and 6 bases from J; junction bases left unmatched: 12. This CDR3 region has 16 residues. The V gene's germline CDR1 is MNHEY and CDR2 SVGEGT. This CDR3 is CASSYTGRGQFCEQYV. The CDR3 DNA is TGTGCCAGCAGTTACACGGGCAGGGGGCAATTTTGCGAGCAGTACGTC.

The chain uses TRBV4-3 and TRBJ1-2, with 9 bases lining up with TRBD1. Looked up from germline, CDR1 is LGHNA and CDR2 is YSLEER. V lost 0 bases and J lost 8; bases outside the gene matches: 7. There are 15 residues in the CDR3. The CDR3 nucleotides read TGCGCCAGCAGCCAAGATTATGGGGACAGGGCCGGCTACACCTTC. Protein sequence: CASSQDYGDRAGYTF.

The rearrangement joins TRBV7-2 to TRBJ1-2; D is unclear. Germline CDR1 reads SGHTA; CDR2 reads FQGNSA. The CDR3 extends over 15 amino acids. Trimming left V 1 base short and J 6 bases short, with 15 bases between. CDR3 sequence: CASSLVGNGLDGYTF. In DNA form, the CDR3 reads TGTGCCAGCAGCTTAGTCGGGAACGGGTTAGATGGCTACACCTTC.

The rearrangement links TRBV19 to TRBJ1-2; TRBD1 matches at 7 bases. The ends lost 5 bases at V and 3 bases at J; junction bases unmatched: 6. CDR3 size: 14 residues. CDR1 is LNHDA, CDR2 SQIVND, per germline (reference sequence). The CDR3 loop reads CASSSRTGYYGYTF. For the CDR3, the DNA is TGTGCCAGTAGTTCTAGGACAGGCTACTATGGCTACACCTTC.

The genes are TRBV6-5 and TRBJ1-2, with TRBD1 matching 7 bases. The ends lost 8 bases at V and 4 bases at J; junction bases unmatched: 10. This CDR3 contains 14 residues. Germline V gene lookup returns CDR1 MNHEY and CDR2 SVGAGI. The CDR3 region is CASAAATGVYGYTF. In DNA, the CDR3 is TGTGCCAGCGCAGCCGCCACAGGGGTCTATGGCTACACCTTC.

The chain recombines TRBV24-1 with TRBJ2-1; TRBD2 matches 13 bases. Germline lookup yields CDR1 KGHDR and CDR2 SFDVKD. The CDR3 consists of 17 residues. The trim removed 4 bases at V and 10 bases at J, leaving 12 bases unmatched. CDR3 DNA: TGTGCCACCAGTGACACTACGGGACTAGCGGGAAAATCAGAGCAGTTCTTC. It is translated as CATSDTTGLAGKSEQFF.

The J gene is TRBJ2-1, the V gene TRBV4-3, with 10 bases lining up with TRBD2. The germline V gene has CDR1 LGHNA and CDR2 YSLEER. The CDR3 has 18 residues. The V and J ends lost 0 bases and 6 bases, in that order; junction bases with no gene match: 11. The CDR3 protein is CASSQEGLAGELGNEQFF. CDR3 bases: TGCGCCAGCAGCCAAGAAGGGCTAGCGGGAGAACTCGGCAATGAGCAGTTCTTC.

The V call is TRBV7-2, the J call TRBJ1-3; the D gene is possibly TRBD1 (6 bases). Trimming pared 1 base from V and 4 bases from J, leaving 14 bases between. Germline V gene sequence: CDR1 SGHTA, CDR2 FQGNSA. The CDR3 is 16 residues long. CDR3 sequence: CASSLEGAGAGNTIYF. In DNA form, the CDR3 reads TGTGCCAGCAGCTTAGAGGGCGCAGGGGCCGGAAACACCATATATTTT.

The CDR3 sequence: CASKRDNNSPLHF. In nucleotides, the CDR3 is TGTGCCAGCAAGAGGGATAATAATTCACCCCTCCACTTT. The chain is built from TRBV28 and TRBJ1-6; unclear D gene. Trimming pared 7 bases from V and 5 bases from J, leaving 9 bases between. The CDR3 is made up of 13 amino acids. Germline V CDR1 and CDR2: MDHEN, SYDVKM.

The V and J genes are TRBV25-1 and TRBJ2-1; 11 nucleotides match TRBD2. After removal of 7 bases from V and 3 bases from J, the junction contained 11 bases not matched to a gene. CDR1 is MGHDK and CDR2 is SYGVNS in the germline V gene. The CDR3 is 17 residues long. CDR3 amino acids: CASKPTSGGSLYNEQFF. As DNA, the CDR3 is TGTGCCAGCAAACCCACTAGCGGGGGTTCACTCTACAATGAGCAGTTCTTC.

The DNA of the CDR3 is TGCGCCAGCAGCCAGAGACCGGGACAAATACAAGAGACCCAGTACTTC. Translated: CASSQRPGQIQETQYF. The chain has TRBV4-1 and TRBJ2-5, with D possibly matching TRBD1 (6 bases). Per germline, CDR1 MGHRA and CDR2 YSYEKL. CDR3 length equals 16 residues. V was clipped by 3 bases and J by 2 bases, with 16 bases between them.

The chain has TRBV5-1 and TRBJ1-5, with 7 bases matching TRBD1. The germline gives CDR1 SGHRS, CDR2 YFSETQ. This CDR3 has 15 residues. V dropped 4 bases and J dropped 0; count of bases not matched to a gene: 4. The CDR3 sequence: CASSARGDSNQPQHF. The DNA for the CDR3 is TGCGCCAGCAGCGCCAGGGGGGATAGCAATCAGCCCCAGCATTTT.

This clone was detected only a few times. The chain is built from TRBV18 and TRBJ1-1, with TRBD1 matching 8 bases. Trimming removed 6 bases from V and 5 bases from J; junction bases left unmatched: 14. The CDR3 has 16 amino acids. CDR1 and CDR2 (germline): KGHSH, LQKENI. The CDR3 spells CASSPSIGQGMTEAFF. In DNA form, the CDR3 reads TGTGCCAGCTCGCCGTCGATTGGACAGGGAATGACTGAAGCTTTCTTT.

In the case of this clone: The junction departs from the called germline gene at one end, perhaps through a read error. The V gene is TRBV7-7, the J gene TRBJ2-1, with 11 bases fitting TRBD2. CDR1 is SSHAT and CDR2 is FNYEAQ in the germline V gene (reference sequence). The CDR3 consists of 17 residues. The CDR3 coding sequence is TGTGCTAGCAGCCTACAGCCACCGGGACTAGCGGAATTTGAGCAGTTCTTC. Its protein product is CASSLQPPGLAEFEQFF.

The chain has TRBV4-1 and TRBJ2-2, with D perhaps matching TRBD2 (6 bases). Trimming shortened V by 4 bases and J by 5 bases, and 11 bases separated the two germline ends. Germline CDR1 is MGHRA and CDR2 is YSYEKL. The CDR3 has 14 amino acids. The CDR3 DNA sequence: TGCGCCAGCAGCCCACCCGGGGGAACCGGGGAGCTGTTTTTT. This codes for CASSPPGGTGELFF.